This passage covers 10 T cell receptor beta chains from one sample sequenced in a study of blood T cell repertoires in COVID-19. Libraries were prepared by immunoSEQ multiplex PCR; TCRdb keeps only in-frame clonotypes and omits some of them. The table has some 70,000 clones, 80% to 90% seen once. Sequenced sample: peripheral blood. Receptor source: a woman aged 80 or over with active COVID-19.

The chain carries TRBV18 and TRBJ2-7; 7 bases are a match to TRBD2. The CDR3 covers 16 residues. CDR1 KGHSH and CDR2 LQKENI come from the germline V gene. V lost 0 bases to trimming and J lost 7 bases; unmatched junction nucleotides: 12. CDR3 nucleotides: TGTGCCAGCTCACCACCGATCTGGGAGGGCACAAGGGAGCAGTACTTC. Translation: CASSPPIWEGTREQYF.

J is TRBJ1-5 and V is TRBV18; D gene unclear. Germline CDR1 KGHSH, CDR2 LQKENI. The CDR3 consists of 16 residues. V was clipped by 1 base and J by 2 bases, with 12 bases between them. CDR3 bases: TGTGCCAGCTCACCACTCGGCTCAGGTCGCAATCAGCCCCAGCATTTT. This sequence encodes CASSPLGSGRNQPQHF.

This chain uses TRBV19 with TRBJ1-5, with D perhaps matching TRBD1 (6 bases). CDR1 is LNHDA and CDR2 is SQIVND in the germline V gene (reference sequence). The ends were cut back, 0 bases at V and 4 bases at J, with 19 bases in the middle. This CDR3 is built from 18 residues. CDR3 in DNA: TGTGCCAGTAGTATAGATTCCGGGGGGGCAAGTGGGAATCAGCCCCAGCATTTT. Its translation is CASSIDSGGASGNQPQHF.

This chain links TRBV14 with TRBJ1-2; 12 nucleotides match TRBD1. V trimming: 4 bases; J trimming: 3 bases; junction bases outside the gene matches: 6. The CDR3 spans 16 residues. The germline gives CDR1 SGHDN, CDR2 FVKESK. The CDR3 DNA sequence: TGTGCCAGCAGCCGCGGGACAGGGGGCTGGGACTATGGCTACACCTTC. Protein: CASSRGTGGWDYGYTF.

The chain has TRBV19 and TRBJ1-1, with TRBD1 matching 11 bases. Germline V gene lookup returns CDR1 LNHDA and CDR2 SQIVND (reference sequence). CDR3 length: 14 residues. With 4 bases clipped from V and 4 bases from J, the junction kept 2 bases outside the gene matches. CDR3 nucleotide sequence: TGTGCCAGTAGTAAGGACAGGGGGCTCACTGAAGCTTTCTTT. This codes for CASSKDRGLTEAFF.

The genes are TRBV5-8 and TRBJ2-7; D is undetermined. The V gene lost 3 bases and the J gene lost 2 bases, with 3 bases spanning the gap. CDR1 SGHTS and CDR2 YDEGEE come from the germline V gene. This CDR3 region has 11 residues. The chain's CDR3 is CASSSPYEQYF. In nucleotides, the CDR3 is TGTGCCAGCAGCTCTCCCTACGAGCAGTACTTC.

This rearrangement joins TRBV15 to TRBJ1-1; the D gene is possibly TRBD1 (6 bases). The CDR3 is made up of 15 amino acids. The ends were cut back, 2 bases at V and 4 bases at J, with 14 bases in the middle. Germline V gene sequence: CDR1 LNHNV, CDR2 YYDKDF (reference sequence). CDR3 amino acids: CATSRPEGGGTEAFF. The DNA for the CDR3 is TGTGCCACCAGCAGACCGGAAGGGGGGGGCACTGAAGCTTTCTTT.

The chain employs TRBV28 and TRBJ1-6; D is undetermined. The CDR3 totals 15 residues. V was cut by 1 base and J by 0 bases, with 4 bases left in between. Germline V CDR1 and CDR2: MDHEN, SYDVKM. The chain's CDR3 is CASSLSSSYNSPLHF. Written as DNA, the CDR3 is TGTGCCAGCAGTTTATCCAGCTCCTATAATTCACCCCTCCACTTT.

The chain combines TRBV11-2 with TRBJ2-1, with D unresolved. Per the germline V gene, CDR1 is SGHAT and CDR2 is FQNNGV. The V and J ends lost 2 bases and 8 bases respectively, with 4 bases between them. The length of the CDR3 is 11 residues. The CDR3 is CASSLRDEQFF. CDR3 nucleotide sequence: TGTGCCAGCAGCTTACGCGATGAGCAGTTCTTC.

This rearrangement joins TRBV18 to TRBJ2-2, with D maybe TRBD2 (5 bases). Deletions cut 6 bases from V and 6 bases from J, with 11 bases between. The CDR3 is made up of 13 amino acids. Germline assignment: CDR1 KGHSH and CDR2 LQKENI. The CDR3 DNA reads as TGTGCCAGCTCTCCCCAGGAGGCCGGGGAGCTGTTTTTT. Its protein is CASSPQEAGELFF.